This T cell receptor beta chain appears in the sequencing data of a study of blood T cell repertoires in COVID-19. Germline V gene data show CDR1 as SGHAT and CDR2 as FQNNGV. The CDR3 contains 16 residues. V was trimmed by 2 bases and J by 2 bases, leaving 14 bases between them. The method was immunoSEQ multiplex PCR; TCRdb's version includes in-frame clones alone and lacks a portion of them. The repertoire holds about 310,000 clones, with 85% to 90% as singletons. This TCR came from a woman aged 30 to 39 with COVID-19, enrolled during active disease. The rearrangement uses TRBV11-2 and TRBJ2-3; a weak D match, TRBD2 (7 bases). The sequencing sample was made of peripheral blood. The CDR3 region has the DNA TGTGCCAGCAGCTTATACGGGAGGACAGACACAGATACGCAGTATTTT. Translating gives CASSLYGRTDTDTQYF.